Below, 8 T cell receptor beta chains from the same sample are listed, as sequenced in a study of long-term antiretroviral therapy in people with HIV. Survey level was the resolution at which the v3.0 immunoSEQ assay ran. Libraries were prepared by immunoSEQ multiplex PCR; TCRdb keeps only in-frame clonotypes and omits some of them. The repertoire includes about 21,000 clones, approximately 81% of them detected once, and under 3.5% sits in the top ten. The source was unsorted PBMCs, collected 1.9 years after starting antiretroviral therapy. The source of these receptors is a woman aged 50 to 60 with HIV.

The chain combines TRBV9 with TRBJ1-4, with D uncertain. The V end was cut by 3 bases, the J end by 7 bases, with 16 bases between. The germline V gene has CDR1 SGDLS and CDR2 YYNGEE. There are 15 residues in the CDR3. CDR3 bases: TGTGCCAGCAGCGAGGCCCCGACGGGAGGTGAAAAACTGTTTTTT. Its translation: CASSEAPTGGEKLFF.

The genes are TRBV5-4 and TRBJ1-5, with D unresolved. V lost 1 base, J lost 0 bases, and 2 bases lay in between. CDR3 length equals 13 residues. Looked up from germline, CDR1 is SGHNT and CDR2 is YYREEE (reference sequence). In DNA form, the CDR3 reads TGTGCCAGCAGCTTGAATAGCAATCAGCCCCAGCATTTT. It codes for CASSLNSNQPQHF.

As concerns this clone: This specimen includes other DNA sequences encoding the same CDR3. The chain is built from TRBV7-6 and TRBJ2-1; D is uncertain. The V gene lost 1 base and the J gene lost 8 bases, with 9 bases spanning the gap. The CDR3 has 13 residues. Germline V gene sequence: CDR1 SGHVS, CDR2 FNYEAQ. The CDR3 sequence is CASSLGRAHEQFF. The CDR3 nucleotides read TGTGCCAGCAGCTTAGGAAGAGCCCATGAGCAGTTCTTC.

This chain connects TRBV28 to TRBJ1-1, with D possibly TRBD1 on 5 matching bases. The CDR3 extends over 15 amino acids. Trimming left V 2 bases short and J 4 bases short, with 14 bases between. Germline loops: CDR1 MDHEN, CDR2 SYDVKM. The CDR3, as DNA: TGTGCCAGCAGTTTAAGGCAGGGAATGGGCACTGAAGCTTTCTTT. This translates into CASSLRQGMGTEAFF.

This chain links TRBV15 with TRBJ1-5; D may be TRBD1 (6 bases). Trimming removed 0 bases at V and 4 bases at J, with 10 bases between. The CDR3 consists of 15 residues. Germline CDR1 LNHNV, CDR2 YYDKDF (reference sequence). The DNA for the CDR3 is TGTGCCACCAGCAGAGATAAGGGGGTAAATCAGCCCCAGCATTTT. Amino acid sequence: CATSRDKGVNQPQHF.

J is TRBJ2-5 and V is TRBV5-1; D is uncertain. Germline CDR1 is SGHRS and CDR2 is YFSETQ. The CDR3 loop spans 15 amino acids. V was clipped by 0 bases and J by 5 bases, with 14 bases between them. For the CDR3, the DNA is TGCGCCAGCAGCTTGGCAGGCGCTAAGTCCGAGACCCAGTACTTC. It codes for CASSLAGAKSETQYF.

The chain couples TRBV5-1 to TRBJ2-7; a possible D gene is TRBD1 (5 bases). The CDR3 has 14 residues. V was clipped by 4 bases and J by 3 bases, with 14 bases between them. Germline CDR1 is SGHRS and CDR2 is YFSETQ. CDR3 amino acids: CASSDPDNFYEQYF. CDR3 nucleotides: TGCGCCAGCAGCGACCCGGACAACTTCTACGAGCAGTACTTC.

The chain joins TRBV2 to TRBJ1-1; the D is unclear. The V gene's germline CDR1 is SNHLY and CDR2 FYNNEI. The CDR3 sequence is 13 residues long. V was clipped by 11 bases and J by 2 bases, with 15 bases between them. CDR3 bases: TGTGCCCTTCGGGTGGAGATTAACACTGAAGCTTTCTTT. Translation gives CALRVEINTEAFF.